This T cell receptor (beta chain) was observed in a study of T-cell memory formation after mild COVID-19. Notes on the study in general: Among contracting clones, CD4+ were mainly CM/EM and CD8+ enriched in EMRA. Pre-infection memory harbored some responding clones, suggesting cross-reactive memory joined.

Using constant-segment primers, 5'RACE produced TCR alpha and TCR beta cDNA libraries carrying sample barcodes and UMIs. TCRdb recomputed calls from the 5' RACE reads with MiXCR, one row per CDR3 protein. Altogether a few hundred thousand distinct CDR3 sequences are present, 20% to 25% being singletons, with the ten largest covering approximately 22%. CDR3 length: 13 residues. Germline V lookup: CDR1 SGHNT, CDR2 YENEEA. V was pared by 2 bases and J by 4 bases, with 5 bases between. For this clonotype: Its specificity is not known.

The receptor's source is a man younger than 35 who had mild COVID-19 (a few samples of this study predate the infection). Cell type and time point are not known. This chain uses TRBV11-3 with TRBJ2-2; no reliable D call. The sample comprised PBMCs or a T cell subset sorted from them (not recorded which). CDR3 amino acids: CASSLYVTGELFF. The CDR3 nucleotides read TGTGCCAGCAGCTTATATGTCACCGGGGAGCTGTTTTTT.